This T cell receptor (beta chain) was sequenced in a study of PD-1 blockade in classical Hodgkin lymphoma. Study-level points and caveats: Before treatment, TCR diversity in newly diagnosed patients was reportedly lower than in healthy donors. Baseline diversity resembling that of newly diagnosed patients was seen in complete responders. Patients with an early start, nivolumab under 1 year after ASCT, were excluded.

The table came from immunoSEQ multiplex PCR; TCRdb's copy has only in-frame clones and leaves some out. The sample contains roughly 55,000 clones, approximately 84% of which appear only once. The CDR3 length is 15 residues. The germline V gene encodes CDR1 SEHNR and CDR2 FQNEAQ (reference sequence). The V gene end was trimmed by 1 base and the J gene end by 9 bases; junction bases not matched to a gene: 2. With no exception, relapse followed autologous stem cell transplantation in all patients, and brentuximab vedotin exposure varied. Classifying best responses yielded complete response, partial response or progressive disease. On this clone itself: Its antigen is as yet unknown.

The TCR was taken from a human donor with classical Hodgkin lymphoma. The chain combines TRBV7-9 with TRBJ1-6; 11 bases are shared with TRBD1. The specimen was peripheral blood mononuclear cells (PBMCs), collected at baseline. The CDR3 sequence: CASSLVGTGGSPLHF. The CDR3 DNA is TGTGCCAGCAGCTTAGTCGGGACAGGGGGTTCACCCCTCCACTTT.